The clone carrying this T cell receptor beta chain was seen many times. Its antigen is still unknown. This entry comes from a study of T-cell memory formation after mild COVID-19. Study-wide background: Among the donors, TCR clusters were largely specific to each donor. Whole-study results and caveats: What remained unconfirmed was the SARS-CoV-2 specificity of second-wave clones peaking on day 37.

5'RACE primed at constant segments yielded TCR alpha and TCR beta cDNA libraries bearing sample barcodes and UMIs. TCRdb processed the 5' RACE reads anew with MiXCR; each CDR3 protein has one entry. The repertoire holds 120,000 or so distinct CDR3 sequences, with 5% to 6.5% as singletons. The CDR3 is 16 amino acids. Germline assignment: CDR1 SGHRS and CDR2 YFSETQ. Trimming at V came to 4 bases and at J to 3 bases, leaving 5 bases not matched to a gene. The chain has TRBV5-1 and TRBJ2-1; 12 bases fit TRBD2. Sequencing was done on a sample of PBMCs or a T cell subset sorted from them (not recorded which). The clonotype was recovered from an adult woman who had mild COVID-19 (a few samples of this study predate the infection). Cell type and time point are not known. The DNA of the CDR3 is TGCGCCAGCAGCCTACTAGCGGGGGGACGCTACAATGAGCAGTTCTTC. It yields the protein CASSLLAGGRYNEQFF.